This T cell receptor beta chain was captured by sequencing in a study of cytomegalovirus exposure and HLA in healthy donors. Study overall: Out of 150 million to 200 million T cells, an earlier analysis found roughly 100 million unique TCR beta sequences in total. Among the roughly 430 genotyped donors, 65% to 90% were placed in the Caucasian-associated ancestry cluster.

General study points: Later analysis identified a missense DCLRE1C variant that was linked to TCR beta V- and J-gene trimming.

The study ran its PCR with 60 Vbeta and 13 Jbeta primers. In the original processing: Later analysis identified tens of millions of unique TCR beta chains, 9 million to 12 million shared. Data came from immunoSEQ multiplex PCR; TCRdb stores just in-frame clones and leaves some out. V, J and clone size reflect that table, while D and trimming were determined from the DNA. The repertoire has about 270,000 clones, more than 80% of them found once; the top ten carry almost 4%. As to this clone: Its matching antigen is unknown.

Germline V gives CDR1 GTSNPN, CDR2 SVGIG (reference sequence). Trimming took 7 bases from V and 8 from J, leaving 23 bases between them. The CDR3 has 15 residues. V and J are TRBV30 and TRBJ1-4; possible D gene TRBD1, 5 bases. The clonotype originates from a man aged 35 to 55 in good health and CMV-seropositive. Source material: PBMCs. The CDR3 nucleotides are TGTGCCTTGACGCCAGCGGGGACCCACGGGGAAAAACTGTTTTTT. Protein: CALTPAGTHGEKLFF.